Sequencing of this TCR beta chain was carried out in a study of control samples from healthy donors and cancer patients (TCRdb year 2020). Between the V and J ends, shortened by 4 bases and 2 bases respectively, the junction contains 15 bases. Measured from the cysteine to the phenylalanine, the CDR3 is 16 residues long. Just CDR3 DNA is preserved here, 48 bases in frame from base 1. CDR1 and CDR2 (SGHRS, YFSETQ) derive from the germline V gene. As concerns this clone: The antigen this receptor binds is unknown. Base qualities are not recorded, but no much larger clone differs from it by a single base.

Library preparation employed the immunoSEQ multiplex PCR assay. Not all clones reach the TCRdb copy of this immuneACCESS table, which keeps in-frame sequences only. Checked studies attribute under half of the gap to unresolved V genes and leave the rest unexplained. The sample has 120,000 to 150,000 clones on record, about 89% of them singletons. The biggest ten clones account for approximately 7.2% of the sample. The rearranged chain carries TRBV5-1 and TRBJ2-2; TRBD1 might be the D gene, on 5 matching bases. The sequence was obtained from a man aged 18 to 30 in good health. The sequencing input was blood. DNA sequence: TGCGCCAGCAGCCACGGTCGACAGATTAACACCGGGGAGCTGTTTTTT. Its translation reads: CASSHGRQINTGELFF.